This TCR beta chain was sequenced for a study of CD8 T cells in Susac syndrome. The authors carried out high-throughput sequencing of TCR beta. They applied it to CD8+ and CD4+ T cells obtained from blood. The V gene lost 5 bases and the J gene lost 4 bases, with 15 bases spanning the gap. Germline CDR1 reads SEHNR; CDR2 reads FQNEAQ (reference sequence). This CDR3 is 14 amino acids long. RNA in amounts of about 0.5 to 1 ug was reverse transcribed with random hexamers. With immunoSEQ multiplex PCR, TCR beta CDR3 was amplified across 54 Vbeta and 13 Jbeta. Each CDR3 protein gets one entry after TCRdb re-called the immunoSEQ multiplex PCR reads with MiXCR. The data contain around 45,000 distinct CDR3 sequences, more than 85% of them singletons.

The chain combines TRBV7-9 with TRBJ2-7, with D possibly TRBD2 on 5 matching bases. The sequencing sample was made of CD8+ T cells from PBMCs. The clonotype originates from a human donor in good health. The CDR3 sequence: CASSPPEGDYEQYF. CDR3 DNA sequence: TGTGCCAGCAGCCCCCCAGAGGGAGATTACGAGCAGTACTTC.